This record concerns one T cell receptor (beta chain) sequence. As yet, its antigen is unknown. Sequencing of TCR beta was undertaken in CD8+ and CD4+ T cells derived from blood. Both CD4+ and CD8+ T cells were negatively isolated, and TEMRA cells underwent FACS enrichment. RNA was extracted with the RNeasy kit, and a quantity of roughly 0.45 to 1 ug was reverse transcribed using random hexamers. TCR beta CDR3 was amplified by immunoSEQ covering 54 Vbeta and 13 Jbeta. TCRdb ran MiXCR on the immunoSEQ multiplex PCR reads and lists one entry per CDR3 protein. The table lists hundreds of thousands of distinct CDR3 sequences, more than 85% of them singletons. The data were obtained in a study of CD8 T cells in Susac syndrome. Study findings and constraints: The study's TCR sequencing and HLA analysis covered a relatively small number of individuals, and the study acknowledged this.

The CDR3 is made up of 18 amino acids. The V gene lost 0 bases and the J gene lost 0 bases, with 15 bases spanning the gap. The chain couples TRBV23-1 to TRBJ2-4; D might be TRBD1 or TRBD2, each matching 5 bases. TRBV23-1 is an open reading frame, and its role is uncertain. The receptor was derived from a human donor with multiple sclerosis. The sequencing input was CD4+ T cells from PBMCs. The CDR3 loop reads CASSQSSMGVVAKNIQYF. In DNA, the CDR3 is TGCGCCAGCAGTCAATCTTCAATGGGGGTCGTAGCCAAAAACATTCAGTACTTC.